This T cell receptor beta chain was captured by sequencing in a study of blood T cell repertoires in COVID-19. CDR3 length: 17 residues. From germline, CDR1 is LGHDT and CDR2 YNNKEL (reference sequence). V shed 5 bases and J 4 bases; nucleotides not matched to a gene: 12. Here immunoSEQ multiplex PCR was the method, and the copy in TCRdb shows in-frame clones only, minus some. The table lists approximately 220,000 clones, roughly four fifths of them singletons. The receptor was isolated from a middle-aged woman with acute COVID-19. Sequenced: PBMCs or T cells enriched from blood (not recorded which). The chain couples TRBV3-1 (or the pseudogene TRBV3-2) to TRBJ2-5; 11 positions match TRBD2. CDR3 sequence: CASSSGLADPSGETQYF. The CDR3 region has the DNA TGTGCCAGCAGCTCGGGACTAGCGGACCCCAGCGGAGAGACCCAGTACTTC.